This TCR beta chain comes out of a study of Ad26.COV2.S vaccination and SARS-CoV-2 variants. This clone was seen just once. Treatment noted: around 19 received Ad26.COV2.S at low or high dose, single or two shots; about 5 received placebo; per-sample allocation not given. Day 63 following the first vaccine or placebo injection was when the samples were taken. The repertoire was sequenced with immunoSEQ multiplex PCR; TCRdb's copy has only in-frame clones and lacks some. The sample has roughly 420,000 clones, 75% to 90% seen once. The sequence came from a person between 18 and 59 years old who received the Ad26.COV2.S COVID-19 vaccine or a placebo. Sequenced here: peripheral blood, sampled in a trial of Ad26.COV2.S vaccine versus placebo.

The chain's CDR3 is CASRPGGSYNEQFF. The CDR3, as DNA: TGTGCCAGCCGTCCAGGGGGCTCCTACAATGAGCAGTTCTTC. The J gene is TRBJ2-1, the V gene TRBV7-9, with 7 bases lining up with TRBD1. The CDR3 consists of 14 residues. The trim removed 8 bases at V and 0 bases at J, leaving 4 bases unmatched. Germline CDR1 is SEHNR and CDR2 is FQNEAQ (reference sequence).